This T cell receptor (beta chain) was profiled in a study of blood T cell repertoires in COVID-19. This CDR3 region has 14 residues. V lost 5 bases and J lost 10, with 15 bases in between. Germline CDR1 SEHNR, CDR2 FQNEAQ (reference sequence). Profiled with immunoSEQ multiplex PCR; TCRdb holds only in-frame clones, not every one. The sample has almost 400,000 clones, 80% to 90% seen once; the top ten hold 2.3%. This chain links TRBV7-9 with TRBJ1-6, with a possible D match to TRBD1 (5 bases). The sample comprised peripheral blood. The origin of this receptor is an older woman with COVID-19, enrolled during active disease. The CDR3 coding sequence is TGTGCCAGCAGCCCTGACAGCTCTCTCTCACCCCTCCACTTT. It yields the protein CASSPDSSLSPLHF.